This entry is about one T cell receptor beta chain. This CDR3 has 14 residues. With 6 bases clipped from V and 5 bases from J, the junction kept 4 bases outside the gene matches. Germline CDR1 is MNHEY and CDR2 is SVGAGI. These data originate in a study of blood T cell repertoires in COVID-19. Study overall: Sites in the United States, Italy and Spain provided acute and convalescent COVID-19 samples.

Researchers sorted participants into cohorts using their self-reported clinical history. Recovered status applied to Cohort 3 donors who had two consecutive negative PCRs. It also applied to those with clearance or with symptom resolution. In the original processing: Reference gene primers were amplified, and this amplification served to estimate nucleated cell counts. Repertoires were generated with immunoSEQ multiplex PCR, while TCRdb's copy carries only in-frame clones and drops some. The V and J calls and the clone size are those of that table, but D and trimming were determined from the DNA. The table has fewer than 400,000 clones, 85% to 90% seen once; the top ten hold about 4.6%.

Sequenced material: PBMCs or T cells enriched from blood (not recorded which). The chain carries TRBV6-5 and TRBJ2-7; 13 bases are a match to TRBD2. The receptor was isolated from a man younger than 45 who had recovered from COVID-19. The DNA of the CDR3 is TGTGCCAGCAGCCTACTAGCGGGAGGGCACGAGCAGTACTTC. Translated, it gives CASSLLAGGHEQYF.